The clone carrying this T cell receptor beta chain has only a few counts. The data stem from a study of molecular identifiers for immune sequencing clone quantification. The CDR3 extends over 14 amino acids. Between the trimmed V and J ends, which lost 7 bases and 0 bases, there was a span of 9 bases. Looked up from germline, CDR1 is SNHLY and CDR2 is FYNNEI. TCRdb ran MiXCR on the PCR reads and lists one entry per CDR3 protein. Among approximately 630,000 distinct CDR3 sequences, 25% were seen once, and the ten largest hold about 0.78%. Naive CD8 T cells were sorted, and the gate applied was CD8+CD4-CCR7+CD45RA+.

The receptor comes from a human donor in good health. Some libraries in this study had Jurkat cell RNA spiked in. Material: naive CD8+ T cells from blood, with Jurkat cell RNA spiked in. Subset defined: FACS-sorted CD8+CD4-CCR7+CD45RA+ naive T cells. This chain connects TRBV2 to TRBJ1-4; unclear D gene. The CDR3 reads CASTVISTNEKLFF. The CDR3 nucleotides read TGTGCCAGCACTGTAATCTCAACTAATGAAAAACTGTTTTTT.